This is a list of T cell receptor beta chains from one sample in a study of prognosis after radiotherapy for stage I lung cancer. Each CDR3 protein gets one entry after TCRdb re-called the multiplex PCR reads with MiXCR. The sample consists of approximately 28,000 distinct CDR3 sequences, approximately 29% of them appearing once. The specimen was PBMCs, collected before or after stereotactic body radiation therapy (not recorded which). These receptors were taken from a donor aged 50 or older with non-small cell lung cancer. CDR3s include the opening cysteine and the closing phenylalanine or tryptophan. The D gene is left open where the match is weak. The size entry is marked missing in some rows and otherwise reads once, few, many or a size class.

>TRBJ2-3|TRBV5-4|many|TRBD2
CASSLDGLGGDTQYF
TGTGCCAGCAGCTTGGATGGCCTGGGGGGGGATACGCAGTATTTT
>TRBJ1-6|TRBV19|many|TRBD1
CASRPAGQGGNSPLHF
TGTGCCAGTAGGCCGGCAGGACAGGGGGGTAATTCACCCCTCCACTTT
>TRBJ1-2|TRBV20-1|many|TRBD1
CSAPRRGQSYGYTF
TGCAGTGCTCCGAGGAGGGGGCAGAGCTATGGCTACACCTTC
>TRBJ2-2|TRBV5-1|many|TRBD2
CASSLGLAGVRSGELFF
TGCGCCAGCAGCTTGGGACTAGCGGGAGTCAGGTCCGGGGAGCTGTTTTTT
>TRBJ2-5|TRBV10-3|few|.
CASAEGGALGF
TGTGCCAGCGCCGAGGGGGGGGCGCTCGGCTTC
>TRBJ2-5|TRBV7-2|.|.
CASSDSGGKTQYF
TGTGCCAGCAGCGACTCCGGGGGAAAGACCCAGTACTTC
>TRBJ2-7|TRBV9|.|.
CASSADSGASSYDQYF
TGTGCCAGCAGCGCCGATTCGGGTGCCAGCTCTTACGATCAGTACTTC
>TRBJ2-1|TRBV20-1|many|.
CSAREVTTNLDEQFF
TGCAGTGCTAGAGAGGTGACCACAAATCTCGATGAGCAGTTCTTC
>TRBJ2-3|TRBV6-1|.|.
CASRETGRQTDTQYF
TGTGCCAGCAGGGAAACAGGACGTCAAACAGATACGCAGTATTTT
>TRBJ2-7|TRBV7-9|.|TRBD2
CASSPPSGEYGQYF
TGTGCCAGCAGCCCTCCTAGCGGAGAATACGGCCAGTACTTC
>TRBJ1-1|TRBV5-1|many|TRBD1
CASSPGTGLLSTEAFF
TGCGCCAGCAGCCCTGGGACAGGGCTTCTTAGCACTGAAGCTTTCTTT
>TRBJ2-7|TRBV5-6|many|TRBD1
CASSNRDRGWAYEQYF
TGTGCCAGCAGCAACCGGGACAGGGGGTGGGCCTACGAGCAGTACTTC
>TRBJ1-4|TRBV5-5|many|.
CASSLAAGTGEKLFF
TGTGCCAGCAGCTTGGCCGCAGGGACTGGTGAAAAACTGTTTTTT
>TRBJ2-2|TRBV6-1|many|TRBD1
CASRGQGRTGELFF
TGTGCCAGCAGGGGACAGGGGCGGACCGGGGAGCTGTTTTTT
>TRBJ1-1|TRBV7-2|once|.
CASSLPGKRVEAFF
TGTGCCAGCAGCTTACCGGGGAAGCGGGTTGAAGCTTTCTTT
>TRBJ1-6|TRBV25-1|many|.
CASSARGNSPLHF
TGTGCCAGCAGTGCCAGGGGAAATTCACCCCTCCACTTT